These T cell receptor beta chains were read from a single sample in a study of cytomegalovirus exposure and HLA in healthy donors. Here immunoSEQ multiplex PCR was the method, and the copy in TCRdb shows in-frame clones only, minus some. The data hold about 96,000 clones, with about 70% observed a single time. The sample was PBMCs. The source of these receptors is a woman in her 70s in good health and CMV-seropositive. CDR3s include the opening cysteine and the closing phenylalanine or tryptophan. Fields, in order: J gene, clone size, D gene, V gene, CDR3 DNA, CDR3 protein. D genes are given only for firm matches. Size values are once, few and many counts, or a class for expanded clones, and some rows have none.

TRBJ2-1 - TRBD2 TRBV5-4 TGTGCCAGCAGCTCAAGCGGGAGCTTGGGGTACCACAATGAGCAGTTCTTC CASSSSGSLGYHNEQFF
TRBJ2-7 few - TRBV6-6 TGTGCCTGCGGGGGCCGCTACGAGCAGTACTTC CACGGRYEQYF
TRBJ2-7 - - TRBV28 TGTGCCAGCAGTTTGGATACCGGGAAGACAGGTTCAAGCTCCTACGAGCAGTACTTC CASSLDTGKTGSSSYEQYF
TRBJ1-1 - - TRBV7-9 TGTTCCAGCAGCTTGTCTAACACTGAAGCTTTCTTT CSSSLSNTEAFF
TRBJ2-4 - TRBD2 TRBV5-4 TGTGCCAGCAGCATCTTAGCGGGAGGCCAAAACATTCAGTACTTC CASSILAGGQNIQYF
TRBJ1-2 - TRBD1 TRBV9 TGTGCCAGCAGCTCCAACAGGGGTTGGGGAGGCTACACCTTC CASSSNRGWGGYTF
TRBJ2-5 - TRBD2 TRBV6-1 TGTGCCAGCAGTGAGGGGACTAGCAGAGAGACCCAGTACTTC CASSEGTSRETQYF
TRBJ2-5 - TRBD2 TRBV28 TGTGCCAGCAGCTCTGATACGCGGGGGTACCAAGAGACCCAGTACTTC CASSSDTRGYQETQYF
TRBJ2-5 - TRBD1 TRBV5-1 TGCGCCAGCAGCTCATCCGGGACAGGGATCGAGACCCAGTACTTC CASSSSGTGIETQYF
TRBJ2-7 - - TRBV4-3 TGCGCCAGCAGCCAAGCCAGAAGCTTACTAGAGCAGTACTTC CASSQARSLLEQYF
TRBJ2-3 - - TRBV30 TGTGCCTGGAGACGGAGAGGGCCAGATACGCAGTATTTT CAWRRRGPDTQYF
TRBJ2-6 - - TRBV2 TGTGCCCTCCAGGGGGGCAGTGGGGCCAACGTCCTGACTTTC CALQGGSGANVLTF
TRBJ2-6 - - TRBV5-1 TGCGCCAGCAGCTTGTACAGTGACAGCTCTGGGGCCAACGTCCTGACTTTC CASSLYSDSSGANVLTF
TRBJ2-7 - - TRBV6-6 TGTGCCAGCAGCCCCACTCGGGGGGAGCAGTACTTC CASSPTRGEQYF
TRBJ1-2 - - TRBV7-8 TGTGCCAGCAGCTTAAATAAAGGGGGAGTTGGCTACACCTTC CASSLNKGGVGYTF
TRBJ2-5 few TRBD2 TRBV15 TGTGCCACCAGCAGAGACCCTAGCGGGGAAGAGACCCAGTACTTC CATSRDPSGEETQYF
TRBJ1-2 - TRBD1 TRBV10-3 TGTGCCATCAGTGAAATGGAGGCAGGGGGCATGGGAAGATATGGCTACACCTTC CAISEMEAGGMGRYGYTF
TRBJ2-3 - - TRBV5-1 TGCGCCAGCAGCATCCAGCGGGCCACAGATACGCAGTATTTT CASSIQRATDTQYF
TRBJ2-2 - - TRBV9 TGTGCCAGCAGCGTAGGGCGGGGGAACACCGGGGAGCTGTTTTTT CASSVGRGNTGELFF
TRBJ2-5 - - TRBV30 TGTGCCTGGACCTCAGGAACGAACCAAGAGACCCAGTACTTC CAWTSGTNQETQYF
TRBJ1-2 - - TRBV6-1 TGTGCCAGCAGTGAGTATGGTGGCGGGTATGGCTACACCTTC CASSEYGGGYGYTF
TRBJ2-5 - TRBD1 TRBV7-8 TGTGCCAGCAGCTTAGCGTCAGGGACAGGGTACCAAGAGACCCAGTACTTC CASSLASGTGYQETQYF
TRBJ1-1 - TRBD1 TRBV10-3 TGTGCCATCAGTGAGCCGGACAGGGACACTGAAGCTTTCTTT CAISEPDRDTEAFF
TRBJ2-1 - - TRBV27 TGTGCCAGCAGTTTAACAGCGGACAATGAGCAGTTCTTC CASSLTADNEQFF
TRBJ2-1 - - TRBV4-1 TGCGCCAGCAGCCCACCCGCGGCTCATAGGCGGTTCTTC CASSPPAAHRRFF
TRBJ1-1 - - TRBV7-9 TGTGCCAGCAGCCTCGAGGCCTACACTGAAGCTTTCTTT CASSLEAYTEAFF
TRBJ2-5 - TRBD1 TRBV7-9 TGTGCCAGCAGCCCGCAGGGGGCGCGCTCGAGAGAGACCCAGTACTTC CASSPQGARSRETQYF
TRBJ2-7 - TRBD2 TRBV28 TGTGCCACCGAGTCGGCGGGAGTACACGAGCAGTACTTC CATESAGVHEQYF
TRBJ2-7 few TRBD1 TRBV2 TGTGCCAGCAGTGGGGACAGGTTGTACGAGCAGTACTTC CASSGDRLYEQYF
TRBJ1-5 - - TRBV28 TGTGCCAGCAGTCACTATAGACCCCAGCATTTT CASSHYRPQHF
TRBJ1-2 - TRBD1 TRBV6-1 TGTGCCAGCACTAGGGACAGGGGTTTCTATGGCTACACCTTC CASTRDRGFYGYTF
TRBJ2-5 - TRBD2 TRBV27 TGTGCCAGCAGTTTCGGACTAGCGGGGGTGGAGACCCAGTACTTC CASSFGLAGVETQYF
TRBJ2-7 once - TRBV28 TGTGCCAGCAGTATCCAGCATGTCTGGAGCTACGAGCAGTACTTC CASSIQHVWSYEQYF